Listed here are 9 T cell receptor beta chains from one sample, sequenced in a study of OX40 agonist ivuxolimab in advanced cancers. The method was immunoSEQ multiplex PCR; TCRdb's version includes in-frame clones alone and lacks a portion of them. The sample lists some 60,000 clones, about 85% occurring once. The sequences come from CD4+ or CD8+ T cells sorted from blood, collected in a trial of the OX40 agonist ivuxolimab. Source of these receptors: an adult with an advanced solid tumor such as melanoma, head and neck, liver or kidney cancer.

The chain couples TRBV2 to TRBJ1-2; 7 bases align to TRBD1. Per the germline V gene, CDR1 is SNHLY and CDR2 is FYNNEI. V dropped 4 bases and J dropped 4; count of bases not matched to a gene: 15. The CDR3 loop spans 17 amino acids. CDR3 sequence: CASSGRVPGTDAYGYTF. The CDR3 DNA reads TGTGCCAGCAGTGGTAGAGTCCCCGGGACAGACGCCTATGGCTACACCTTC.

The rearrangement uses TRBV19 and TRBJ1-2; D unclear. Looked up from germline, CDR1 is LNHDA and CDR2 is SQIVND (reference sequence). The CDR3 consists of 12 residues. V lost 10 bases, J lost 2 bases, and 11 bases lay in between. The CDR3 nucleotides are TGTGCCACCAACGGGAAGAACTATGGCTACACCTTC. This translates into CATNGKNYGYTF.

The chain uses TRBV10-3 and TRBJ2-3, with TRBD2 matching over 16 bases. The CDR3 sequence is 16 residues long. Germline V lookup: CDR1 ENHRY, CDR2 SYGVKD. With V trimmed by 6 bases and J by 4 bases, 4 bases remained unmatched. CDR3: CAIRPGLAGGADTQYF. The CDR3 nucleotides read TGTGCCATCAGGCCGGGACTAGCGGGGGGGGCAGATACGCAGTATTTT.

J is TRBJ1-6 and V is TRBV6-1; TRBD1 matches 8 bases. J was trimmed by 9 bases and V by 6 bases; bases with no gene match: 10. The CDR3 has 15 amino acids. Germline CDR1 reads MNHNS; CDR2 reads SASEGT. CDR3 DNA sequence: TGTGCCAGCAGCCCGAGGACAGGGCAGGGTTCACCCCTCCACTTT. This gives the protein CASSPRTGQGSPLHF.

The V and J genes are TRBV2 and TRBJ2-5; D gene unclear. V dropped 6 bases and J dropped 2 bases, with 4 bases sitting between them. This CDR3 contains 11 residues. Germline loops: CDR1 SNHLY, CDR2 FYNNEI. For the CDR3, the DNA is TGTGCCAGCAGGGAACAAGAGACCCAGTACTTC. As protein: CASREQETQYF.

The chain employs TRBV5-6 and TRBJ1-2; 7 bases match TRBD1. CDR3 length equals 12 residues. The trim removed 0 bases at V and 7 bases at J, leaving 0 bases unmatched. Germline CDR1 and CDR2: SGHDT and YYEEEE. CDR3 DNA sequence: TGTGCCAGCAGCTTGGACAGGGGTGGCTACACCTTC. It specifies CASSLDRGGYTF.

This clone has only a few counts. The chain has TRBV4-1 and TRBJ1-4, with D perhaps matching TRBD1 (5 bases). V lost 0 bases and J 10 bases, leaving 15 bases between the germline ends. In germline, CDR1 is MGHRA, CDR2 YSYEKL. The CDR3 runs to 15 residues. Here the CDR3 reads CASSQEGFQGGKLFF. CDR3 DNA sequence: TGCGCCAGCAGCCAAGAGGGCTTCCAGGGAGGAAAACTGTTTTTT.

The V gene is TRBV11-1, the J gene TRBJ2-3; TRBD1 matches at 9 bases. V lost 5 bases, J lost 4 bases, and 19 bases stayed unmatched. CDR1 and CDR2 from the germline V gene are SGHAT and FQDESV (reference sequence). The CDR3 is 19 amino acids. DNA for the CDR3: TGTGCCAGCAGCATCGACCCGGGACAGGGTTTCGGTAGGTCAGATACGCAGTATTTT. It specifies CASSIDPGQGFGRSDTQYF.

This sequence joins TRBV18 and TRBJ2-2; weak D call: TRBD1 (6 bases). CDR3 length equals 14 residues. Germline assignment: CDR1 KGHSH and CDR2 LQKENI. V was shortened by 4 bases and J by 6 bases, with 12 bases between the two germline ends. The CDR3 nucleotides are TGTGCCAGCTCACTCCAGGGGATGCCCGGGGAGCTGTTTTTT. Its translation: CASSLQGMPGELFF. The whole variable domain, remainder taken from reference TRBV18 and TRBJ2-2, is NAGVMQNPRHLVRRRGQEARLRCSPMKGHSHVYWYRQLPEEGLKFMVYLQKENIIDESGMPKERFSAEFPKEGPSILRIQQVVRGDSAAYFCASSLQGMPGELFFGEGSRLTVL.